This T cell receptor beta chain originates from a study of OX40 agonist ivuxolimab in advanced cancers. Study information: The study reported partial responses in three patients: one hepatocellular carcinoma, two cutaneous melanoma. General study points: Individuals who were partial responders at 0.1-3.0 mg/kg had clonal expansion that ranked among the lowest.

Some clones are missing from TCRdb's copy, which holds only in-frame ones; the method was immunoSEQ multiplex PCR. The table includes more than 25,000 clones, 70% to 85% detected once. Remarks on this clone: Antigen unknown.

The germline V gene has CDR1 MNHEY and CDR2 SVGAGI. V lost 6 bases and J lost 1, with 16 bases in between. The CDR3 is 15 amino acids. The V call is TRBV6-5, the J call TRBJ2-7; D perhaps matches TRBD1 (6 bases). This TCR came from an adult with an advanced solid tumor such as melanoma, head and neck, liver or kidney cancer. The input for sequencing was CD4+ or CD8+ T cells sorted from blood, taken in a trial of the OX40 agonist ivuxolimab. In nucleotides, the CDR3 is TGTGCCAGCAGCCCCACCCCAGGGGAGTCCTACGAGCAGTACTTC. Residues: CASSPTPGESYEQYF.